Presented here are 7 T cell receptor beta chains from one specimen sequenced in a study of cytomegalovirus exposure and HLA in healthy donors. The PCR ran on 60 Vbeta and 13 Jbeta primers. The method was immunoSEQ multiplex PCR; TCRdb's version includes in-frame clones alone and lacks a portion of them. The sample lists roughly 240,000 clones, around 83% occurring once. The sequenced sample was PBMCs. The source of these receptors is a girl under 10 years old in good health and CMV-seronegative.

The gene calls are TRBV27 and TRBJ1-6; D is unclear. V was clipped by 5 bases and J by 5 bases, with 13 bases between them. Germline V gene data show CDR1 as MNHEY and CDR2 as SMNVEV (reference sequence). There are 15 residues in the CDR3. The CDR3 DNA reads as TGTGCCAGCAGTCCCCCCCGTGGCAATAATTCACCCCTCCACTTT. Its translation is CASSPPRGNNSPLHF.

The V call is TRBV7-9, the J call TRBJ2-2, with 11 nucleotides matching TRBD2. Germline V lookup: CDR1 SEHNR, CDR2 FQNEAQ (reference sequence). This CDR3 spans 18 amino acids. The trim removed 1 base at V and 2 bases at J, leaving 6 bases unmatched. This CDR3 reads CASSLVGLAAGNTGELFF. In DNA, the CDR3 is TGTGCCAGCAGCTTAGTGGGACTAGCGGCAGGTAACACCGGGGAGCTGTTTTTT.

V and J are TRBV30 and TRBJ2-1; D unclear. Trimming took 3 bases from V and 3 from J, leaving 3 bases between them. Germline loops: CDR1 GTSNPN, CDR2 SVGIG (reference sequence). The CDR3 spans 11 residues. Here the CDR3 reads CAWRSYNEQFF. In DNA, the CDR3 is TGTGCCTGGAGGAGCTACAATGAGCAGTTCTTC.

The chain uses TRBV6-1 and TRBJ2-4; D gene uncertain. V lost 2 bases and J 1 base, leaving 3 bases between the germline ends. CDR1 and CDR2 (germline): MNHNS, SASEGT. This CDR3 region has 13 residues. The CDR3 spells CASSEQAKNIQYF. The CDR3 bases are TGTGCCAGCAGTGAACAGGCCAAAAACATTCAGTACTTC.

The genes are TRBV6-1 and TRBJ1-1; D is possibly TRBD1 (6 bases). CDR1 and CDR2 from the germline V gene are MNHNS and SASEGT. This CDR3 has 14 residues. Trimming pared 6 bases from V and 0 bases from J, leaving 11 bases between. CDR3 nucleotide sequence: TGTGCCAGCAGGCTCGGACAGTTGAACACTGAAGCTTTCTTT. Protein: CASRLGQLNTEAFF.

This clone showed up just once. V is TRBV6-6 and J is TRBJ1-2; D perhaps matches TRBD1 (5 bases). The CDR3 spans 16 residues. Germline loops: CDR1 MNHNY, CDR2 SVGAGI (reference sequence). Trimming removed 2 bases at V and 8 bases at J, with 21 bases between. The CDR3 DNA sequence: TGTGCCAGCAGTTACGGAGGGTCATCCAGGGCGCGGGGCTACACCTTC. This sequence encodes CASSYGGSSRARGYTF.

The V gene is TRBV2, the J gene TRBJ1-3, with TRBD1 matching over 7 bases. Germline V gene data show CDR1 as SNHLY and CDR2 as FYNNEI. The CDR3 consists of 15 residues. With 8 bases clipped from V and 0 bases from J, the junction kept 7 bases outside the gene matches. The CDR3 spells CASGPGTASGNTIYF. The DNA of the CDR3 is TGTGCCAGCGGACCTGGGACAGCCTCTGGAAACACCATATATTTT.